The 3 T cell receptor beta chains in this list originate from one sample, sequenced in a study of blood T cell repertoires in COVID-19. This table comes from immunoSEQ multiplex PCR, and its TCRdb copy is limited to in-frame clones, with some not included. The sample has roughly 110,000 clones, about 80% seen once. Specimen: peripheral blood. These receptors originate from a woman aged 40-49 years with acute or convalescent COVID-19.

This chain connects TRBV9 to TRBJ2-3; the match to TRBD2 covers 7 bases. Germline CDR1 and CDR2: SGDLS and YYNGEE. V dropped 4 bases and J dropped 1; count of bases not matched to a gene: 15. This CDR3 is built from 18 residues. In nucleotides, the CDR3 is TGTGCCAGCAGCCCTGAACTCCGGGTGACTAGCCGCACAGATACGCAGTATTTT. Its protein is CASSPELRVTSRTDTQYF.

The chain has TRBV2 and TRBJ2-2; 9 bases fit TRBD1. Germline V gives CDR1 SNHLY, CDR2 FYNNEI. This CDR3 has 15 residues. V shed 6 bases and J 5 bases; nucleotides not matched to a gene: 7. As DNA, the CDR3 is TGTGCCAGCAGGCCGGGACAGGGAGGAACCGGGGAGCTGTTTTTT. Translated: CASRPGQGGTGELFF.

The J gene is TRBJ2-1, the V gene TRBV7-2, with TRBD1 matching over 8 bases. V lost 5 bases to trimming and J lost 1 base; unmatched junction nucleotides: 16. This CDR3 is built from 19 residues. Per the germline V gene, CDR1 is SGHTA and CDR2 is FQGNSA. In DNA, the CDR3 is TGTGCCAGCAGCACGAGTTCTCCCAAAGGACAGGGATCCTACAATGAGCAGTTCTTC. Protein: CASSTSSPKGQGSYNEQFF. Variable domain in full (rest from reference TRBV7-2 and TRBJ2-1): GAGVSQSPSNKVTEKGKDVELRCDPISGHTALYWYRQSLGQGLEFLIYFQGNSAPDKSGLPSDRFSAERTGGSVSTLTIQRTQQEDSAVYLCASSTSSPKGQGSYNEQFFGPGTRLTVL.